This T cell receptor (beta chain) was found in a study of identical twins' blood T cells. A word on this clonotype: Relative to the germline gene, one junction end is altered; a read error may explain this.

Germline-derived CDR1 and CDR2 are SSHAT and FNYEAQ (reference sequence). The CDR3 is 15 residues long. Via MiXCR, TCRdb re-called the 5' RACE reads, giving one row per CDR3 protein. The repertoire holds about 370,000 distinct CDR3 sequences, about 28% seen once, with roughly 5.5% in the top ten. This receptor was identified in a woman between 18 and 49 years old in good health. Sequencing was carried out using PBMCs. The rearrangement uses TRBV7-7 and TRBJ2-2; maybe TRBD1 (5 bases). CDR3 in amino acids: CASSLGATNTGELFF. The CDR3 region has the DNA TGTGCTAGCAGCTTAGGGGCTACGAACACCGGGGAGCTGTTTTTT.